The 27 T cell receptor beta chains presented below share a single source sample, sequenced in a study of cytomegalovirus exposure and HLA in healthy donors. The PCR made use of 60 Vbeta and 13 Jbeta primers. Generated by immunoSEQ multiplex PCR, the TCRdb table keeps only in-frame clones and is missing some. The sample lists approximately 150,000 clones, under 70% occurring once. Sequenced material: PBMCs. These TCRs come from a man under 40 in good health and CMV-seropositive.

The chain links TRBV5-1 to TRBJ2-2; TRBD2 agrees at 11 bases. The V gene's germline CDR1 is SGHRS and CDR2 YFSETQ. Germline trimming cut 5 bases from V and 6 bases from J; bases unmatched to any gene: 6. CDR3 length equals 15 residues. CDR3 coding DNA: TGCGCCAGCAGGGCACTAGCGGGAGAATCCGGGGAGCTGTTTTTT. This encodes CASRALAGESGELFF.

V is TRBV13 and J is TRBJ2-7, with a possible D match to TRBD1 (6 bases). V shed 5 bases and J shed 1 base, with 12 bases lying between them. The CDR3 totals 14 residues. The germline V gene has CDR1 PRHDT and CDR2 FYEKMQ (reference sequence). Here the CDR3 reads CASSIRGLSYEQYF. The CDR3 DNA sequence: TGTGCCAGCAGCATAAGGGGGTTGTCCTACGAGCAGTACTTC.

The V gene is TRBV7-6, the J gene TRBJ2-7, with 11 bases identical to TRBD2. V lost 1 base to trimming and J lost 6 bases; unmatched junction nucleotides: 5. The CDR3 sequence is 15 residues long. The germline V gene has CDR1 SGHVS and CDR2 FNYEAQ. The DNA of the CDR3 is TGTGCCAGCAGCTTAGAGAGACTAGCGGGGAGCGAGCAGTACTTC. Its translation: CASSLERLAGSEQYF.

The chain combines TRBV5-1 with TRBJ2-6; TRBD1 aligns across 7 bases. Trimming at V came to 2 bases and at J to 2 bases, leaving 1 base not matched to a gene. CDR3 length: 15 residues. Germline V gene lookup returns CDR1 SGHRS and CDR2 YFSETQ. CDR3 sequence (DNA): TGCGCCAGCAGCTTAGGGACAGCTGGGGCCAACGTCCTGACTTTC. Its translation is CASSLGTAGANVLTF.

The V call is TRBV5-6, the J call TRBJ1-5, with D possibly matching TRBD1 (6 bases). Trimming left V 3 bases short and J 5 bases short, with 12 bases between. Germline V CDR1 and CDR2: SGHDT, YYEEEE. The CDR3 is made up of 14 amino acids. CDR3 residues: CASSSGVNHQPQHF. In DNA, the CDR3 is TGTGCCAGCAGCTCAGGGGTCAACCATCAGCCCCAGCATTTT.

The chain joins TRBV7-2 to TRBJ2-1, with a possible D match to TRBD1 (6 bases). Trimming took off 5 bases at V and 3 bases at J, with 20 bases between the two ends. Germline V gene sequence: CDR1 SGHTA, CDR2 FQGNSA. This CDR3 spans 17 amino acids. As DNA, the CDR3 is TGTGCCAGCAGCCTAAAGCGCCGGGACACGAGCTACAATGAGCAGTTCTTC. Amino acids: CASSLKRRDTSYNEQFF.

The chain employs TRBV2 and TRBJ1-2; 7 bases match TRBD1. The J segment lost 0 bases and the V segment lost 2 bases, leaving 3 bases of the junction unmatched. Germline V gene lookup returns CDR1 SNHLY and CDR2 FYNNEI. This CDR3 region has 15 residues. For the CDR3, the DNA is TGTGCCAGCAGTGAAAACAGGGGAACTAACTATGGCTACACCTTC. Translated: CASSENRGTNYGYTF.

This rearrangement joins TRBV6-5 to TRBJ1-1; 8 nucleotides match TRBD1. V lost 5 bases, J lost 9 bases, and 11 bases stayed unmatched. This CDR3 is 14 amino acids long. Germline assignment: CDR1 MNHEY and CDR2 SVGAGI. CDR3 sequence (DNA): TGTGCCAGCAGTGGAGGACAGGGTACGCTCCAAGCTTTCTTT. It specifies CASSGGQGTLQAFF.

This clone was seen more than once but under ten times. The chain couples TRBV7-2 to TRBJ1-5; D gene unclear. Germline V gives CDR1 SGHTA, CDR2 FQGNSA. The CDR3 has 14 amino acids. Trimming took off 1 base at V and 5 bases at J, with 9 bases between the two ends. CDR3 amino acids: CASSLGWGDQPQHF. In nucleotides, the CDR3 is TGTGCCAGCAGCTTAGGTTGGGGAGATCAGCCCCAGCATTTT. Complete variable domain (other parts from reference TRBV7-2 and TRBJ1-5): GAGVSQSPSNKVTEKGKDVELRCDPISGHTALYWYRQSLGQGLEFLIYFQGNSAPDKSGLPSDRFSAERTGGSVSTLTIQRTQQEDSAVYLCASSLGWGDQPQHFGDGTRLSIL.

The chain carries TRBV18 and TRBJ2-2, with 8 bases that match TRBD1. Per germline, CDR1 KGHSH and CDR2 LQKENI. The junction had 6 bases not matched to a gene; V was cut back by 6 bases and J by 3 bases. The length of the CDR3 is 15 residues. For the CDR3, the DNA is TGTGCCAGCTCTCCCACGACAGGGGACACCGGGGAGCTGTTTTTT. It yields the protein CASSPTTGDTGELFF.

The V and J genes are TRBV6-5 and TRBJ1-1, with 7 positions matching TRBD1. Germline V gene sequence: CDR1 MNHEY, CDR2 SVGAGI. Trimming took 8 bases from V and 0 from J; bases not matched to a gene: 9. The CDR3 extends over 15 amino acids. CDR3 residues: CASRPGDRVNTEAFF. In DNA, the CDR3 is TGTGCCAGCCGGCCTGGGGACAGAGTGAACACTGAAGCTTTCTTT.

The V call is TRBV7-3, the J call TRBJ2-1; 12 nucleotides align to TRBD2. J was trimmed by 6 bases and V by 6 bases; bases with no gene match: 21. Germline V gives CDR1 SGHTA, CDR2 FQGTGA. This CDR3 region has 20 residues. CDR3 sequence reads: CASSSLMAPLLAGGGNEQFF. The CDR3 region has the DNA TGTGCCAGCAGTTCTTTAATGGCCCCCCTACTAGCGGGAGGAGGCAATGAGCAGTTCTTC.

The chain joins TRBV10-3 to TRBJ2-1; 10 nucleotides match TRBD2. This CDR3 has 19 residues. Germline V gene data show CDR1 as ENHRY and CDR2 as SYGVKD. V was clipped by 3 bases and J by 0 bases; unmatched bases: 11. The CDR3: CAISEWKTSGVSSYNEQFF. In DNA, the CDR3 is TGTGCCATCAGTGAATGGAAAACTAGCGGGGTAAGCTCCTACAATGAGCAGTTCTTC.

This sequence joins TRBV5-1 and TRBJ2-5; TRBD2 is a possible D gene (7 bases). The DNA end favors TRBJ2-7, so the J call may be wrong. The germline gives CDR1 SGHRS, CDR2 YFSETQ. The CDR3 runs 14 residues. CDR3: CASSLNGGLSEQYF. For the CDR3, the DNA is TGCGCCAGCAGCTTAAACGGGGGGCTGAGCGAGCAGTACTTC.

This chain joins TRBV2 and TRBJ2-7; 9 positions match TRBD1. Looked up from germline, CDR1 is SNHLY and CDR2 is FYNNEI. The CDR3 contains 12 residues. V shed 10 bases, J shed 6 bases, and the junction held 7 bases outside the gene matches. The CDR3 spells CATVDRGSEQYV. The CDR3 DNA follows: TGTGCCACCGTGGACAGGGGCTCCGAGCAGTACGTC.

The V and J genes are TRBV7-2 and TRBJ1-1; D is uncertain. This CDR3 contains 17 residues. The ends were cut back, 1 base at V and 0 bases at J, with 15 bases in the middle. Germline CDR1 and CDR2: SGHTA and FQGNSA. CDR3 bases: TGTGCCAGCAGCTTAGAGAGGTCAGCCCTAATGAACACTGAAGCTTTCTTT. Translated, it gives CASSLERSALMNTEAFF.

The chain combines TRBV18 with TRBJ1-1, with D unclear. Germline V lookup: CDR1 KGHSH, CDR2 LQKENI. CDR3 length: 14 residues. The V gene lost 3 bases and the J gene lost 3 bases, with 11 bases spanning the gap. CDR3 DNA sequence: TGTGCCAGCTCACCTGGGTCCGGGGACACTGAAGCTTTCTTT. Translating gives CASSPGSGDTEAFF. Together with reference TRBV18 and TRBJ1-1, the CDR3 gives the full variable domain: NAGVMQNPRHLVRRRGQEARLRCSPMKGHSHVYWYRQLPEEGLKFMVYLQKENIIDESGMPKERFSAEFPKEGPSILRIQQVVRGDSAAYFCASSPGSGDTEAFFGQGTRLTVV.

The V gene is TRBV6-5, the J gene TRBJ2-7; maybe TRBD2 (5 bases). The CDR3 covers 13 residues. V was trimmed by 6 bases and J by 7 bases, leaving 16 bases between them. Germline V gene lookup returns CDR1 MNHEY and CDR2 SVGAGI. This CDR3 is CASRGIGVGEQYF. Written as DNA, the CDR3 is TGTGCCAGCAGGGGGATCGGGGTAGGAGAGCAGTACTTC.

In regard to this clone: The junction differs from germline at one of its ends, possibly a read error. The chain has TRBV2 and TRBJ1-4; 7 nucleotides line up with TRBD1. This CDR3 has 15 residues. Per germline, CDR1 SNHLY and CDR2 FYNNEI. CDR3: CASREGDSYNEKLFF. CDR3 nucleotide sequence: TGTGCCAGCAGAGAAGGGGACAGCTATAATGAAAAACTGTTTTTT.

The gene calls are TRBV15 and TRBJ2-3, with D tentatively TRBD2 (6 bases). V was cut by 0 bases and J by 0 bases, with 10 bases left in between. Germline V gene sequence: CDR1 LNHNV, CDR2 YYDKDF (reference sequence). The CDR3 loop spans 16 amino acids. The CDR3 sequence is CATSRDGGKSTDTQYF. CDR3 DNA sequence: TGTGCCACCAGCAGAGATGGCGGGAAGAGCACAGATACGCAGTATTTT.

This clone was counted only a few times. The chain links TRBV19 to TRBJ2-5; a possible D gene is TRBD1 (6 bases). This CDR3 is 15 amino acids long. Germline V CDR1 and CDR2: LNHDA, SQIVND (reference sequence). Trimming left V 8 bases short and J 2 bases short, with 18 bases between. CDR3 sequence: CASSGLGGLQETQYF. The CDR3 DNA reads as TGTGCCAGTTCCGGTTTAGGGGGTTTACAAGAGACCCAGTACTTC.

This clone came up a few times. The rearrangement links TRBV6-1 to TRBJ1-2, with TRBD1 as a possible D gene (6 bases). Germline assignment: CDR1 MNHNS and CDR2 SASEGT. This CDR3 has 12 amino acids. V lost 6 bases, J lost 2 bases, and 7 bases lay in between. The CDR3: CASRDRNYGYTF. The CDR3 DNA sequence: TGTGCCAGCAGGGACAGAAACTATGGCTACACCTTC.

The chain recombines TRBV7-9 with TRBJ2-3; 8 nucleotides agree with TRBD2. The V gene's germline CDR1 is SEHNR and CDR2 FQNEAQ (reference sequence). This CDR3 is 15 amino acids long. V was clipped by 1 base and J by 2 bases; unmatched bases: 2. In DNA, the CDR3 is TGTGCCAGCAGCTTAGTACTAGCGGTCACAGATACGCAGTATTTT. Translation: CASSLVLAVTDTQYF.

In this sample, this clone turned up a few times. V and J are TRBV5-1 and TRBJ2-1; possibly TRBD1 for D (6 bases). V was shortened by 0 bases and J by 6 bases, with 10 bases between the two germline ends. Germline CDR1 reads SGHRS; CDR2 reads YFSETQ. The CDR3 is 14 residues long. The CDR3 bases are TGCGCCAGCAGCTTGGGACAGGCCACCAATGAGCAGTTCTTC. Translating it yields CASSLGQATNEQFF.

CDR3 region: CSVLGQNIQYF. The CDR3, as DNA: TGCAGTGTCCTGGGACAGAACATTCAGTACTTC. The chain joins TRBV20-1 to TRBJ2-4; 7 nucleotides agree with TRBD1. Germline V gene lookup returns CDR1 DFQATT and CDR2 SNEGSKA (reference sequence). The junction had 4 bases not matched to a gene; V was cut back by 7 bases and J by 7 bases. The CDR3 spans 11 residues.

CDR3 DNA: TGTGCCAGCTCACCACAACAGGAAGGTGAAAAACTGTTTTTT. Translated, it gives CASSPQQEGEKLFF. The chain has TRBV18 and TRBJ1-4, with D possibly matching TRBD1 (5 bases). Germline CDR1 and CDR2: KGHSH and LQKENI. The CDR3 sequence is 14 residues long. V was pared by 1 base and J by 7 bases, with 10 bases between.

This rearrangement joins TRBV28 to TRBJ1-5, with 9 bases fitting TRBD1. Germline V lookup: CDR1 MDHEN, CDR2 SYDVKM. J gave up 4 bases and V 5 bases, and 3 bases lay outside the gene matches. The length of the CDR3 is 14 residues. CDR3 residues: CASSTGTGNQPQHF. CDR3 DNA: TGTGCCAGCAGTACGGGGACAGGGAATCAGCCCCAGCATTTT.